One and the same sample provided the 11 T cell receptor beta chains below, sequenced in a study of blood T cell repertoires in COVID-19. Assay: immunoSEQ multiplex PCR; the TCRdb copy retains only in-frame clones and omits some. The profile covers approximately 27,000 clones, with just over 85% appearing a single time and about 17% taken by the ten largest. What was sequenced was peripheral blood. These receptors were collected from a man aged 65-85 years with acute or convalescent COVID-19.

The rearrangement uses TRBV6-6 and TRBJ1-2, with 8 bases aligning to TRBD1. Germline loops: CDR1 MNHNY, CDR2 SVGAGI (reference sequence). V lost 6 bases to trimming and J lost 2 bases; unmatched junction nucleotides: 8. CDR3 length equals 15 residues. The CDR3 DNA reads TGTGCCAGCAGGGAGACAGGGGCTACGAACTATGGCTACACCTTC. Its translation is CASRETGATNYGYTF.

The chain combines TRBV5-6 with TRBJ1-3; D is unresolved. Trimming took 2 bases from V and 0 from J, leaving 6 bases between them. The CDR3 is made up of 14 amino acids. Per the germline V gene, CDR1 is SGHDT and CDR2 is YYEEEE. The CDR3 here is CASSFQLSGNTIYF. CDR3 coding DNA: TGTGCCAGCAGCTTTCAACTCTCTGGAAACACCATATATTTT.

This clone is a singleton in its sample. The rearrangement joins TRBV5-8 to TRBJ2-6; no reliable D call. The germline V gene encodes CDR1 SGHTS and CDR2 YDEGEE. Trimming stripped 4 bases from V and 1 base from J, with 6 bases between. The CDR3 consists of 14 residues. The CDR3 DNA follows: TGTGCCAGCAGCGGAGAGTCTGGGGCCAACGTCCTGACTTTC. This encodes CASSGESGANVLTF.

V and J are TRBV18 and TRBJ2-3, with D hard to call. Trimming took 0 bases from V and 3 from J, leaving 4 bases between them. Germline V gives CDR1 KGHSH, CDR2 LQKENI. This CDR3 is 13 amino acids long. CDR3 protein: CASSPPSTDTQYF. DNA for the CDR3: TGTGCCAGCTCACCACCTTCAACAGATACGCAGTATTTT.

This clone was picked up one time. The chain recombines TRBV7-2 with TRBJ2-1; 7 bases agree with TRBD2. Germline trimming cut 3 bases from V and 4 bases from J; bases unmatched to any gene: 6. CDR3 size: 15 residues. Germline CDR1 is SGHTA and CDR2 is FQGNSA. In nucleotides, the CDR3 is TGTGCCAGCAGCTTGGGGCGGGAGACGTACAATGAGCAGTTCTTC. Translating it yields CASSLGRETYNEQFF.

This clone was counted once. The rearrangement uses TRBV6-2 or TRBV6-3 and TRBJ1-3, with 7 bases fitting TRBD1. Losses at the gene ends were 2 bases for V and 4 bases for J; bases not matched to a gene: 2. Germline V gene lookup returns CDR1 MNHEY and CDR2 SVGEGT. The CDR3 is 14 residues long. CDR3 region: CASSYLDRGNTIYF. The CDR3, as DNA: TGTGCCAGCAGTTACCTGGACAGGGGAAACACCATATATTTT.

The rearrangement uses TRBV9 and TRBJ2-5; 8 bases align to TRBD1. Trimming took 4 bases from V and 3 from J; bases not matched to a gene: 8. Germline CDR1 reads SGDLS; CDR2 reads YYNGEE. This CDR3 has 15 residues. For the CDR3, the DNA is TGTGCCAGCAGCACCCGGGACAGGACCGAAGAGACCCAGTACTTC. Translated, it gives CASSTRDRTEETQYF.

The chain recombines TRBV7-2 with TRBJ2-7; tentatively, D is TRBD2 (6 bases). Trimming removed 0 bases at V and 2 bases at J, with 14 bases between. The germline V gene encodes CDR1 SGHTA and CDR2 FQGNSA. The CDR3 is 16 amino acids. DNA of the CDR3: TGTGCCAGCAGCTTAGCGCCAACTAGCATAACCTACGAGCAGTACTTC. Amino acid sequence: CASSLAPTSITYEQYF.

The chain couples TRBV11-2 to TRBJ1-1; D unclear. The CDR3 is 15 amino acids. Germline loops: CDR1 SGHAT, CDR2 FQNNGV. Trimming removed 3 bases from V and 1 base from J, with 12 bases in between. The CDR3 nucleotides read TGTGCCAGCAGCTTCTACCGGGGTGGGAACACTGAAGCTTTCTTT. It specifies CASSFYRGGNTEAFF.

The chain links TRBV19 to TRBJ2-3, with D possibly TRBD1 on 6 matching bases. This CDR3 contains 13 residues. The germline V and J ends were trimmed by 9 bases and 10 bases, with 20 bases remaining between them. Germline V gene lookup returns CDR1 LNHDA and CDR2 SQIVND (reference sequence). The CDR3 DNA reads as TGTGCCAGCCAACAGGGACGTGACATGTCGCAGTATTTT. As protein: CASQQGRDMSQYF.

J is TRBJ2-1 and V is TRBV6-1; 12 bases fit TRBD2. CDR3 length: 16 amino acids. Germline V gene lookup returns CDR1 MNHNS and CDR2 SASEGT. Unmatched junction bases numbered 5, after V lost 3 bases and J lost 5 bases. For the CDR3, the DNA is TGTGCCAGCAGTGACCTAAGGACTAGCGGGGACAATGAGCAGTTCTTC. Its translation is CASSDLRTSGDNEQFF.